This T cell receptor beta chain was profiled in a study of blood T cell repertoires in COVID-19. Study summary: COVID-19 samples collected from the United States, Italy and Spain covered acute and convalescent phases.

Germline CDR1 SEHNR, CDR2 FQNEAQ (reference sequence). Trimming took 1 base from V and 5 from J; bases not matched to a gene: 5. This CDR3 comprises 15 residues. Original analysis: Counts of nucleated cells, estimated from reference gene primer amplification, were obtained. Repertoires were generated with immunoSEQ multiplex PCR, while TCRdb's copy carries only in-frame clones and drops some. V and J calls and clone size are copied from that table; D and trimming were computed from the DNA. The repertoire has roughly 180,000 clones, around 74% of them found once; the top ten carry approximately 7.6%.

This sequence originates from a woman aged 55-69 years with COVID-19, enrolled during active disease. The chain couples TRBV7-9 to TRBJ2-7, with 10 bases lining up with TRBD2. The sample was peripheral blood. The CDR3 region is CASSLVGLAGDEQYF. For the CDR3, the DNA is TGTGCCAGCAGCTTAGTAGGGCTAGCGGGGGACGAGCAGTACTTC.